Here is one T cell receptor (beta chain) with its context. The source of the sample is a study of OX40 agonist ivuxolimab in advanced cancers. Clones were read by immunoSEQ multiplex PCR, and TCRdb kept only the in-frame ones, dropping some. The data hold 98,000 or so clones, with roughly four fifths observed a single time. This material consisted of CD4+ or CD8+ T cells sorted from blood, taken in a trial of the OX40 agonist ivuxolimab. This clonotype was obtained from an adult with an advanced solid tumor such as melanoma, head and neck, liver or kidney cancer.

The CDR3 region has the DNA TGTGCCAGCAGCCGTTTAGGACCGAGCACTGAAGCTTTCTTT. Translating it yields CASSRLGPSTEAFF. The gene calls are TRBV7-3 and TRBJ1-1; D ambiguous. V was cut by 5 bases and J by 4 bases, with 14 bases left in between. This CDR3 region has 14 residues. Germline CDR1 is SGHTA and CDR2 is FQGTGA.